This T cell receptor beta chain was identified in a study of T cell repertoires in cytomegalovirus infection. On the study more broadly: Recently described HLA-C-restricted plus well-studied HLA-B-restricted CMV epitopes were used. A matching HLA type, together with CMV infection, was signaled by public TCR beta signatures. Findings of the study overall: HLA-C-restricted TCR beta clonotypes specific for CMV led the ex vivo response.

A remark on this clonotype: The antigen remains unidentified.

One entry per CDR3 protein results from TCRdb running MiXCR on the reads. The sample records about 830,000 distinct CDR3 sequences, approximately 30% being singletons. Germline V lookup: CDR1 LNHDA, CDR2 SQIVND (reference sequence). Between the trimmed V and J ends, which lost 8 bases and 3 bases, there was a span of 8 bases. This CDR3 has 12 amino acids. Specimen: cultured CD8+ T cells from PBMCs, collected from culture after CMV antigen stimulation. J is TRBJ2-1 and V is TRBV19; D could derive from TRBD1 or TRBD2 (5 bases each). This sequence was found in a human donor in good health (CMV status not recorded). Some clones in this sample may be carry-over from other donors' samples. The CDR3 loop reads CASWDDYNEQFF. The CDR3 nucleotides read TGTGCCAGTTGGGACGACTACAATGAGCAGTTCTTC.